The 27 T cell receptor beta chains reported below all come from one sample, sequenced in a study of blood T cell repertoires in COVID-19. The method was immunoSEQ multiplex PCR; TCRdb's version includes in-frame clones alone and lacks a portion of them. The sample lists fewer than 250,000 clones; about four fifths were seen once. Sequenced sample: PBMCs or T cells enriched from blood (not recorded which). Receptors were obtained from a woman aged 40 to 50 who had been exposed to COVID-19.

The chain is built from TRBV19 and TRBJ1-1; a weak D match, TRBD1 (5 bases). The CDR3 consists of 14 residues. The germline gives CDR1 LNHDA, CDR2 SQIVND (reference sequence). V was pared by 6 bases and J by 6 bases, with 17 bases between. CDR3 sequence reads: CASRTTGGGAEAFF. CDR3 nucleotides: TGTGCCAGTAGGACAACGGGGGGTGGGGCTGAAGCTTTCTTT.

The chain combines TRBV2 with TRBJ2-1, with D unresolved. Germline loops: CDR1 SNHLY, CDR2 FYNNEI. The CDR3 consists of 14 residues. With 0 bases removed from V and 8 bases from J, the gap between germline ends came to 11 bases. CDR3: CASSEAARQDEQFF. CDR3 bases: TGTGCCAGCAGTGAAGCGGCCAGACAAGATGAGCAGTTCTTC.

This clone was recorded once. The J gene is TRBJ2-1, the V gene TRBV5-1, with TRBD2 matching over 16 bases. Germline V gene data show CDR1 as SGHRS and CDR2 as YFSETQ. The V gene end was trimmed by 4 bases and the J gene end by 4 bases; junction bases not matched to a gene: 2. This CDR3 has 16 amino acids. CDR3 in amino acids: CASSTGLAGGYNEQFF. The CDR3 nucleotides are TGCGCCAGCAGCACGGGACTAGCGGGGGGGTACAATGAGCAGTTCTTC.

The chain is built from TRBV2 and TRBJ1-3; 8 bases are a match to TRBD1. The trim removed 2 bases at V and 0 bases at J, leaving 6 bases unmatched. This CDR3 comprises 17 residues. Germline lookup yields CDR1 SNHLY and CDR2 FYNNEI. In nucleotides, the CDR3 is TGTGCCAGCAGTGAAACGGGGACAGGCTTCTCTGGAAACACCATATATTTT. Its translation: CASSETGTGFSGNTIYF.

The chain combines TRBV28 with TRBJ1-2; D gene unclear. CDR3 length equals 15 residues. Trimming stripped 9 bases from V and 7 bases from J, with 24 bases between. Germline assignment: CDR1 MDHEN and CDR2 SYDVKM. Here the CDR3 DNA reads TGTGCCAGTCTACCCTGGGCCGATCAAGAGGGTGGCTACACCTTC. It yields the protein CASLPWADQEGGYTF.

This clone occurred a few times. Other DNA variants within this sample encode the same CDR3. The chain joins TRBV7-6 to TRBJ2-1; 7 bases align to TRBD1. Germline V CDR1 and CDR2: SGHVS, FNYEAQ. With V trimmed by 4 bases and J by 0 bases, 3 bases remained unmatched. This CDR3 is built from 15 residues. The CDR3 sequence: CASSSGQSSYNEQFF. CDR3 in DNA: TGTGCCAGCAGCTCGGGACAGTCCTCCTACAATGAGCAGTTCTTC.

The CDR3 spells CASSVTSGAPNEQFF. CDR3 bases: TGTGCCAGTAGTGTAACTAGCGGGGCCCCCAATGAGCAGTTCTTC. This sequence joins TRBV19 and TRBJ2-1, with 10 bases matching TRBD2. V lost 5 bases to trimming and J lost 6 bases; unmatched junction nucleotides: 7. The CDR3 is made up of 15 amino acids. Germline V CDR1 and CDR2: LNHDA, SQIVND (reference sequence).

J is TRBJ1-2 and V is TRBV19; 9 bases match TRBD1. Germline loops: CDR1 LNHDA, CDR2 SQIVND (reference sequence). V shed 5 bases, J shed 8 bases, and the junction held 6 bases outside the gene matches. This CDR3 is 13 amino acids long. The CDR3 spells CASSPGTGSGYTF. DNA of the CDR3: TGTGCCAGTAGTCCAGGGACAGGGTCGGGCTACACCTTC.

The V gene is TRBV2, the J gene TRBJ2-3; TRBD1 agrees at 10 bases. In germline, CDR1 is SNHLY, CDR2 FYNNEI. The CDR3 consists of 14 residues. The J segment lost 6 bases and the V segment lost 8 bases, leaving 8 bases of the junction unmatched. The CDR3 here is CASAGQGGKDTQYF. The CDR3 DNA reads TGTGCCAGCGCCGGACAGGGGGGGAAGGATACGCAGTATTTT.

This clone was seen more than once but under ten times. The chain joins TRBV11-2 to TRBJ2-7; 15 bases are a match to TRBD2. The germline CDR1 and CDR2 sequences are SGHAT and FQNNGV. Trimming cost V 5 bases and J 4 bases; bases outside gene matches: 6. The CDR3 has 16 amino acids. The CDR3 sequence: CASSPRTSGGEYEQYF. The CDR3 bases are TGTGCCAGCAGCCCAAGGACTAGCGGGGGGGAGTACGAGCAGTACTTC. The full variable domain, with the rest looked up from reference TRBV11-2 and TRBJ2-7, is EAGVAQSPRYKIIEKRQSVAFWCNPISGHATLYWYQQILGQGPKLLIQFQNNGVVDDSQLPKDRFSAERLKGVDSTLKIQPAKLEDSAVYLCASSPRTSGGEYEQYFGPGTRLTVT.

This chain joins TRBV5-4 and TRBJ1-4; 8 bases align to TRBD1. CDR3 length equals 14 residues. From germline, CDR1 is SGHNT and CDR2 YYREEE (reference sequence). The ends lost 4 bases at V and 7 bases at J; junction bases unmatched: 6. CDR3 in amino acids: CASSLDRDLEKLFF. CDR3 in DNA: TGTGCCAGCAGCCTGGACAGGGACCTTGAAAAACTGTTTTTT. Using reference TRBV5-4 and TRBJ1-4 for the parts outside the CDR3, the full variable domain is ETGVTQSPTHLIKTRGQQVTLRCSSQSGHNTVSWYQQALGQGPQFIFQYYREEENGRGNFPPRFSGLQFPNYSSELNVNALELDDSALYLCASSLDRDLEKLFFGSGTQLSVL.

This clone was recorded only once. Germline is not matched at one junction end, which may reflect a read error. V usage is TRBV7-9 and J usage is TRBJ1-2, with 8 bases that match TRBD1. The CDR3 has 13 residues. Looked up from germline, CDR1 is SEHNR and CDR2 is FQNEAQ (reference sequence). CDR3 residues: CASSSAQAGQGTF. CDR3 DNA: TGTGCCAGCAGCTCGGCCCAGGCTGGACAGGGCACTTTC.

The chain carries TRBV5-5 and TRBJ2-7; D is uncertain. Germline V CDR1 and CDR2: SGHKS, YYEKEE (reference sequence). V shed 1 base and J shed 7 bases, with 15 bases lying between them. The length of the CDR3 is 14 residues. The CDR3 DNA sequence: TGTGCCAGCAGCTTGCTCAAGGCCGACGGGGAGCAGTACTTC. The encoded protein is CASSLLKADGEQYF.

V usage is TRBV30 and J usage is TRBJ1-2, with 11 nucleotides matching TRBD1. The J segment lost 7 bases and the V segment lost 0 bases, leaving 10 bases of the junction unmatched. The CDR3 totals 16 residues. CDR1 GTSNPN and CDR2 SVGIG come from the germline V gene (reference sequence). The CDR3 protein is CAWSVMIGQGAGGYTF. As DNA, the CDR3 is TGTGCCTGGAGTGTGATGATTGGACAGGGGGCGGGTGGCTACACCTTC.

In its sample, this clone was seen once. The V gene is TRBV7-6, the J gene TRBJ1-6, with a weak D call TRBD1 (5 bases). Germline CDR1 SGHVS, CDR2 FNYEAQ. The germline V and J ends were trimmed by 6 bases and 11 bases, with 14 bases remaining between them. This CDR3 contains 13 residues. CDR3 residues: CASSSDKRAPLHF. The CDR3 region has the DNA TGTGCCAGCAGTTCGGACAAAAGGGCACCCCTCCACTTT.

The CDR3 is CASSPSGSTGELFF. CDR3 DNA sequence: TGTGCCAGCTCCCCCTCGGGGAGCACCGGGGAGCTGTTTTTT. The gene calls are TRBV18 and TRBJ2-2; D may be TRBD2 (5 bases). The V end lost 6 bases, the J end lost 4 bases, and 12 bases lay between the germline ends. CDR1 KGHSH and CDR2 LQKENI come from the germline V gene. This CDR3 is built from 14 residues.

The chain recombines TRBV6-1 with TRBJ1-1; the D is unclear. This CDR3 comprises 14 residues. Trimming removed 3 bases at V and 3 bases at J, with 11 bases between. The V gene's germline CDR1 is MNHNS and CDR2 SASEGT. The CDR3 reads CASSESRSDTEAFF. The CDR3 DNA sequence: TGTGCCAGCAGTGAGTCTAGGAGCGACACTGAAGCTTTCTTT.

This clone has only one observation. V gene TRBV28 combines with J gene TRBJ2-3; tentatively, D is TRBD2 (5 bases). The CDR3 totals 14 residues. V was shortened by 6 bases and J by 1 base, with 11 bases between the two germline ends. Germline assignment: CDR1 MDHEN and CDR2 SYDVKM. CDR3 DNA: TGTGCCAGCAGGCCGGGGTTCGGCACAGATACGCAGTATTTT. Amino acid sequence: CASRPGFGTDTQYF.

V and J are TRBV5-1 and TRBJ1-1, with 7 bases that match TRBD1. The CDR3 length is 13 residues. Germline V gene sequence: CDR1 SGHRS, CDR2 YFSETQ. The V gene end was trimmed by 1 base and the J gene end by 7 bases; junction bases not matched to a gene: 4. CDR3 sequence reads: CASSLPDRVEAFF. DNA for the CDR3: TGCGCCAGCAGCTTGCCAGACAGGGTTGAAGCTTTCTTT.

The chain joins TRBV7-9 to TRBJ2-5; perhaps TRBD2 as D (5 bases). Trimming shortened V by 2 bases and J by 5 bases, and 9 bases separated the two germline ends. The CDR3 sequence is 13 residues long. Germline CDR1 SEHNR, CDR2 FQNEAQ (reference sequence). CDR3 sequence reads: CASSLSGRETQYF. CDR3 DNA: TGTGCCAGCAGCTTATCGGGAAGGGAGACCCAGTACTTC.

The chain uses TRBV7-2 and TRBJ1-6; D gene ambiguous. V dropped 0 bases and J dropped 5 bases, with 5 bases sitting between them. This CDR3 spans 14 amino acids. The germline V gene encodes CDR1 SGHTA and CDR2 FQGNSA. This CDR3 is CASSLAGNNSPLHF. CDR3 DNA sequence: TGTGCCAGCAGCTTAGCGGGCAATAATTCACCCCTCCACTTT. Variable domain in full (rest from reference TRBV7-2 and TRBJ1-6): GAGVSQSPSNKVTEKGKDVELRCDPISGHTALYWYRQSLGQGLEFLIYFQGNSAPDKSGLPSDRFSAERTGGSVSTLTIQRTQQEDSAVYLCASSLAGNNSPLHFGNGTRLTVT.

This clone has only one observation. This rearrangement joins TRBV7-2 to TRBJ2-5, with TRBD2 identical over 16 bases. Per germline, CDR1 SGHTA and CDR2 FQGNSA. The CDR3 runs to 18 residues. The V and J ends lost 5 bases and 2 bases, in that order; junction bases with no gene match: 8. The CDR3 here is CASSPGTSGGARQETQYF. In DNA form, the CDR3 reads TGTGCCAGCAGCCCAGGGACTAGCGGGGGGGCCAGGCAAGAGACCCAGTACTTC.

This chain joins TRBV19 and TRBJ1-2; unclear D gene. The germline V gene encodes CDR1 LNHDA and CDR2 SQIVND (reference sequence). V was pared by 7 bases and J by 8 bases, with 26 bases between. The length of the CDR3 is 16 residues. The CDR3 spells CASTENISRKLGGYTF. CDR3 nucleotide sequence: TGTGCCAGTACCGAAAATATAAGCAGGAAATTGGGCGGCTACACCTTC. The whole variable domain, remainder taken from reference TRBV19 and TRBJ1-2, is DGGITQSPKYLFRKEGQNVTLSCEQNLNHDAMYWYRQDPGQGLRLIYYSQIVNDFQKGDIAEGYSVSREKKESFPLTVTSAQKNPTAFYLCASTENISRKLGGYTFGSGTRLTVV.

The chain recombines TRBV28 with TRBJ1-2; TRBD1 is a possible D gene (5 bases). V lost 6 bases and J 4 bases, leaving 12 bases between the germline ends. The CDR3 extends over 13 amino acids. Germline-derived CDR1 and CDR2 are MDHEN and SYDVKM. The CDR3 spells CASRPQGSYGYTF. CDR3 nucleotides: TGTGCCAGCAGGCCCCAGGGTAGCTATGGCTACACCTTC.

This chain connects TRBV25-1 to TRBJ1-1, with 7 positions matching TRBD1. J gave up 6 bases and V 1 base, and 8 bases lay outside the gene matches. Germline V gene data show CDR1 as MGHDK and CDR2 as SYGVNS. The CDR3 sequence is 15 residues long. For the CDR3, the DNA is TGTGCCAGCAGTGAATCCGGATCAGGGACAGCTGAAGCTTTCTTT. This gives the protein CASSESGSGTAEAFF.

The genes are TRBV7-2 and TRBJ2-7, with 8 bases identical to TRBD1. V shed 5 bases and J 2 bases; nucleotides not matched to a gene: 5. Germline-derived CDR1 and CDR2 are SGHTA and FQGNSA. This CDR3 spans 14 amino acids. CDR3 sequence: CASSLDRGPYEQYF. The DNA for the CDR3 is TGTGCCAGCAGCCTCGACAGGGGTCCCTACGAGCAGTACTTC.

V is TRBV5-1 and J is TRBJ1-6; TRBD1 agrees at 10 bases. The V gene's germline CDR1 is SGHRS and CDR2 YFSETQ. There are 17 residues in the CDR3. Unmatched junction bases numbered 3, after V lost 3 bases and J lost 0 bases. The CDR3 loop is CASSSRQGASYNSPLHF. In DNA form, the CDR3 reads TGCGCCAGCAGCTCCAGACAGGGGGCCTCCTATAATTCACCCCTCCACTTT.